This T cell receptor (beta chain) was identified in a study of blood T cell repertoires in COVID-19. Overall study: The United States, Italy and Spain were the sources of the acute and convalescent COVID-19 samples.

The authors' processing: Amplification of reference gene primers was used by the study to estimate nucleated cell counts. TCRdb keeps only in-frame clones here, not all; method: immunoSEQ multiplex PCR. The V and J calls and clone size were taken over from that table, and D and trimming were inferred from the DNA. The repertoire includes about 130,000 clones, more than 75% of them detected once, and approximately 11% sits in the top ten. Sequencing used peripheral blood. This clonotype originated in a man aged 60 to 75 who had recovered from COVID-19.

The CDR3 sequence is CATNGGGAPSYNEQFF. The CDR3 nucleotides read TGTGCCACCAACGGCGGGGGGGCCCCCTCCTACAATGAGCAGTTCTTC. The chain combines TRBV24-1 with TRBJ2-1, with 9 positions matching TRBD2. Trimming removed 8 bases from V and 0 bases from J; junction bases left unmatched: 7. Per germline, CDR1 KGHDR and CDR2 SFDVKD. This CDR3 is 16 amino acids long.